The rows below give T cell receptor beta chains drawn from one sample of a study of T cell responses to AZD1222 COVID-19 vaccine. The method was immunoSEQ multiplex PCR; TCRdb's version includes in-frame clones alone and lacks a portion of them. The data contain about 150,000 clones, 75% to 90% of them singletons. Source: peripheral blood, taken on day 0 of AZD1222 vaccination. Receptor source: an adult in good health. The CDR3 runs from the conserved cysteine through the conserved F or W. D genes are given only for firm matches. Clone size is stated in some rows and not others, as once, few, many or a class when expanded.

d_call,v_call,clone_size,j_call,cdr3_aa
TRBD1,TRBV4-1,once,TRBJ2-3,CASSLDRGQTQYF
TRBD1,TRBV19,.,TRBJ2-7,CASSSTGYRYEQYF
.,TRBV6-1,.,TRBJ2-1,CASSDLGRGRNNEQFF
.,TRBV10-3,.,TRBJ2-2,CAISEGSTGELFF
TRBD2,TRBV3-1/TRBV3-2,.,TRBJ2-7,CASSRHVAGGSSYEQYF
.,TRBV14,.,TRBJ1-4,CASSHRRGANEKLFF
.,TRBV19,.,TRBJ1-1,CASSAWDSKASEAFF
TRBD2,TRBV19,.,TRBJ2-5,CASSTPWRESLETQYF
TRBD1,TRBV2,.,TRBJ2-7,CASSRQGIRYEQYF
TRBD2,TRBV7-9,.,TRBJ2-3,CASSTRLAGLNTDTQYF
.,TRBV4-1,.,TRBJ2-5,CASSQERVRETQYF
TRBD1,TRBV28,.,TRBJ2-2,CASSRDRVTRELFF
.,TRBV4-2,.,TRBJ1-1,CASSQRRPPEAFF
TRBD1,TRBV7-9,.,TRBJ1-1,CASSPVQGAWRTEAFF
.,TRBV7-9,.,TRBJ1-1,CASSLGFEAFF
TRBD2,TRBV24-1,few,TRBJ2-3,CATSSRTSGRVTDTQYF
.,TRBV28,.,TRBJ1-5,CASSLSLGQPQHF
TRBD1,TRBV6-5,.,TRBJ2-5,CASRTGAETQYF
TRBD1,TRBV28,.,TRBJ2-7,CASSSPEVTGGHEQYF
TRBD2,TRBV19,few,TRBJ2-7,CASRTLGGTSYEQYF
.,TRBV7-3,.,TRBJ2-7,CASSLTETESYEQYF
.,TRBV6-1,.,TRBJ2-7,CASSDSIYSSYEQYF
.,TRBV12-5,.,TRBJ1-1,CASGLHRDLNTEAFF
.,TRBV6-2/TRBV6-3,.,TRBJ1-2,CASSYERRTDHRGYTF
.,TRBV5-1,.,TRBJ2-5,CASSLGYIPQETQYF
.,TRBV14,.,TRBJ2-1,CASSPREGGYTYNEQFF
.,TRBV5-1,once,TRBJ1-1,CASSRGAGAEAFF
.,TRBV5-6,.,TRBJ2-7,CASSPPEDGEGSYEQYF
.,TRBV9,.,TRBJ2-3,CASSVGQGGGDTQYF
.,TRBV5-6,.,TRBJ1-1,CASSLGAMNTEAFF
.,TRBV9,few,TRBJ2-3,CASSVEGTYTDTQYF
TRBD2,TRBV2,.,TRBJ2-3,CASKVASGSTDTQYF
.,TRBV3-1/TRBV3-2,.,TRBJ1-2,CASSQDPGRNYGYTF
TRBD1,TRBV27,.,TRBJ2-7,CASSLTGPVSEQYF
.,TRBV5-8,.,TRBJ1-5,CASSLKGRGNNQPQHF
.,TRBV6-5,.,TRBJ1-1,CASSASGEGTEAFF
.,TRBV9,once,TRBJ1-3,CASSVEEGNTIYF
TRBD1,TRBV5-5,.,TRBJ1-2,CASSFDRVGGYTF
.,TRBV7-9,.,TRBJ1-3,CASSLVMAAGNTIYF
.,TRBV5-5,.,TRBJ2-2,CASSLLLTGELFF
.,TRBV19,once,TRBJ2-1,CASNIGTGHNEQFF
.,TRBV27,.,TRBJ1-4,CASSFNSPGGEKLFF
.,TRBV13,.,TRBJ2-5,CASSAIGGKETQYF
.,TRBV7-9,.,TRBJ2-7,CASSGGVGIEQYF
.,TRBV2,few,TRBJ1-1,CASKGSPNTEAFF
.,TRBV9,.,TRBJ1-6,CASSVDQGARSPLHF
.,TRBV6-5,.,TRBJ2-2,CASSIQVKRTGELFF
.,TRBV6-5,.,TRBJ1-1,CASSYSAGDYTEAFF